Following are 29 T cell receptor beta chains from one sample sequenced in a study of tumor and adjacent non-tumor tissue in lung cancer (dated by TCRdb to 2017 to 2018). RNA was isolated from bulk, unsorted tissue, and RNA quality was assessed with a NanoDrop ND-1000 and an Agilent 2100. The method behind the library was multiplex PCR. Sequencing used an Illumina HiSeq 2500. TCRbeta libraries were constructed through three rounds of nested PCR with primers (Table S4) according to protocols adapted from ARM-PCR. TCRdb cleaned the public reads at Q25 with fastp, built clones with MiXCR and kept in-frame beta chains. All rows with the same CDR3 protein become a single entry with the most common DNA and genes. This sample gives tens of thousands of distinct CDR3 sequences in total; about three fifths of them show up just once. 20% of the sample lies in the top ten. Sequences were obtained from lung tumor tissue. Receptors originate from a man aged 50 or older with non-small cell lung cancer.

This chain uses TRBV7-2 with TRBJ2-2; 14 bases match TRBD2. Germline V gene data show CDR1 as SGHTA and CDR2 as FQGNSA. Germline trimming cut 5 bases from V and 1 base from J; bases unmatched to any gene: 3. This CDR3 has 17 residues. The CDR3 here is CASSRLAGGMNTGELFF. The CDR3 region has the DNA TGTGCCAGCAGCCGACTAGCGGGAGGGATGAACACCGGGGAGCTGTTTTTT.

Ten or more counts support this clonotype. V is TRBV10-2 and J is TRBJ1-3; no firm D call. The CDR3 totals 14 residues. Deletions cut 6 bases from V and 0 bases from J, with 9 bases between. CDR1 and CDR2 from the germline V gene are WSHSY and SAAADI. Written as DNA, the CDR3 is TGCGCCAGCAGGGAGGGCTACTCTGGAAACACCATATATTTT. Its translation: CASREGYSGNTIYF.

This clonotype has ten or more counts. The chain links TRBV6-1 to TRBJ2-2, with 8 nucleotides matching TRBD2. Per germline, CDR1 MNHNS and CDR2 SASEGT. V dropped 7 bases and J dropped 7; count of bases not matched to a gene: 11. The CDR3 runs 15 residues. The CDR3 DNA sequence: TGTGCCAGCATCGGACGGTCGGGGGGGTACGGGGAGCTGTTTTTT. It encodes CASIGRSGGYGELFF.

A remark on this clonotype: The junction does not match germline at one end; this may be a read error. CDR3 in amino acids: CASSFTTWLVYEQYF. Written as DNA, the CDR3 is TGTGCCAGTAGCTTCACGACATGGCTAGTCTACGAGCAGTACTTC. This chain links TRBV11-2 with TRBJ2-7; D remains ambiguous. The CDR3 spans 15 residues. Germline V lookup: CDR1 SGHAT, CDR2 FQNNGV.

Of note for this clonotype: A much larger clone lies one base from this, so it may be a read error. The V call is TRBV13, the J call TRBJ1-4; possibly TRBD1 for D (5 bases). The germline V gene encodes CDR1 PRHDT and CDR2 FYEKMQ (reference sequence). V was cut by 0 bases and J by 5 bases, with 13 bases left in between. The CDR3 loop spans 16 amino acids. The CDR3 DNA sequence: TGTGCCAGCAGCTTAGGCGGGGGTGGAGTAAATGAAAAACTGTTTTTT. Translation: CASSLGGGGVNEKLFF.

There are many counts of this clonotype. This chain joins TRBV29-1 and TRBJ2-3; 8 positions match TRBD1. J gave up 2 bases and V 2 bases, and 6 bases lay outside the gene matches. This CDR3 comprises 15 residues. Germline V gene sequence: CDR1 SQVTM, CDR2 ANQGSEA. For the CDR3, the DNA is TGCAGCGTTGAACGCGGCAGGGGGCTCACAGATACGCAGTATTTT. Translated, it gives CSVERGRGLTDTQYF.

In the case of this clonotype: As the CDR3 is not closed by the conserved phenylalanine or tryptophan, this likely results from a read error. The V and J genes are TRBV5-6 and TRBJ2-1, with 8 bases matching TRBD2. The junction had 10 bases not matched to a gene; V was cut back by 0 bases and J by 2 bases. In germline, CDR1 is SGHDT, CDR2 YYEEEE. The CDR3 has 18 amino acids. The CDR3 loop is CASSLDRLSGRAYNEQFL. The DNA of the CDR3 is TGTGCCAGCAGCTTGGACAGGCTGAGCGGGAGAGCCTACAATGAGCAGTTCCTC.

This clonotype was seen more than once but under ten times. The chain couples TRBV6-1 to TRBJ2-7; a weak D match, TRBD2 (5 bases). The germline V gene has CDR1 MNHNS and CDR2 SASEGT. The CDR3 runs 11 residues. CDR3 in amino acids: CVSRSGYEQYF. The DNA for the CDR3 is TGTGTTAGCAGGTCGGGGTACGAGCAGTACTTC.

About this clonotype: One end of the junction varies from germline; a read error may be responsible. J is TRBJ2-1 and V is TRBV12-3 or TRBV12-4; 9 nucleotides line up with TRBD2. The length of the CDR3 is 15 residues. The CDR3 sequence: CASRLIAGAYNEQFF. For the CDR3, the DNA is TGTGCCAGCAGGTTAATAGCGGGAGCATACAATGAGCAATTCTTC.

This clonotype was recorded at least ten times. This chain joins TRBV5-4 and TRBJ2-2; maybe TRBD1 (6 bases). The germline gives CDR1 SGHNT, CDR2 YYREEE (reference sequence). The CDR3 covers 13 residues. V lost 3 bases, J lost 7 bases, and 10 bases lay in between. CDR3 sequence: CASSWGLDGELFF. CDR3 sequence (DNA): TGTGCCAGCAGCTGGGGGCTCGACGGGGAGCTGTTTTTT.

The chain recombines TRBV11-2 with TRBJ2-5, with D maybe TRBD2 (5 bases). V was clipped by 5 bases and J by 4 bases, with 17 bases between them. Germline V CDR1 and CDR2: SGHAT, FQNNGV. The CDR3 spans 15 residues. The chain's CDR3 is CASSQGLETRETQYF. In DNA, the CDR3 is TGTGCCAGCAGCCAAGGACTGGAGACACGAGAGACCCAGTACTTC.

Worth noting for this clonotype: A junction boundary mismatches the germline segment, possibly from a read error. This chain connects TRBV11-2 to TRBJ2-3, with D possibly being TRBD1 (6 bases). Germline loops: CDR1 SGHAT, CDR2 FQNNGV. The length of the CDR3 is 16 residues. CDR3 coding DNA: TGTGCCGGCAGCTTAAGGGGGTTATCTAGAACAGATACGCAGTATTTT. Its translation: CAGSLRGLSRTDTQYF.

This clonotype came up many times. The CDR3 nucleotides are TGTGCCAGCAGTCCACAGGGGGGTGGAAACACCATATATTTT. This sequence encodes CASSPQGGGNTIYF. The V gene is TRBV12-3 or TRBV12-4, the J gene TRBJ1-3, with 8 bases fitting TRBD1. The CDR3 sequence is 14 residues long. V lost 5 bases, J lost 3 bases, and 3 bases stayed unmatched.

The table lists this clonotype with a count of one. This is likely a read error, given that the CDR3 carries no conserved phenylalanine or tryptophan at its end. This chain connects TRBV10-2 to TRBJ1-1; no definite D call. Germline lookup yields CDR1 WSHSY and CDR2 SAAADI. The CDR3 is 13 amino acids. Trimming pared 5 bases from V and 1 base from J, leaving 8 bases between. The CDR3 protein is CASSRAENTEAFL. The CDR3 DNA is TGCGCCAGCAGTCGGGCAGAGAACACTGAAGCTTTCCTT.

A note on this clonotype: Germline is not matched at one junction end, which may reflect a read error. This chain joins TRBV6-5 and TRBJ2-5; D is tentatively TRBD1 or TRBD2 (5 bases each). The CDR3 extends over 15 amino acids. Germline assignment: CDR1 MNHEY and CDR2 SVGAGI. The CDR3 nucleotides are TGTGCCAGCAGTCGTACCGGGACCGAGGAGGAGACCGAGTACTTC. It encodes CASSRTGTEEETEYF.

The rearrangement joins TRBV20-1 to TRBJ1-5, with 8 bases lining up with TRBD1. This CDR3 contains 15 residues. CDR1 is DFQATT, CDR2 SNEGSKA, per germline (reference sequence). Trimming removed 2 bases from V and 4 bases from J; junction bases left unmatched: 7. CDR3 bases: TGCAGTGCTAGATCAGGACAGGGCGCAAATCAGCCCCAGCATTTT. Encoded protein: CSARSGQGANQPQHF.

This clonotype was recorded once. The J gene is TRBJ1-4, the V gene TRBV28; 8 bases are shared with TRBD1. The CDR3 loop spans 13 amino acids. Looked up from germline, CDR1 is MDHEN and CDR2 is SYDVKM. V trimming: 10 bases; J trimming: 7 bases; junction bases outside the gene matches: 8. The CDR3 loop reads CATRTGMGEKLFF. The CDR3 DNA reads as TGTGCCACTAGGACAGGGATGGGTGAAAAACTGTTTTTT.

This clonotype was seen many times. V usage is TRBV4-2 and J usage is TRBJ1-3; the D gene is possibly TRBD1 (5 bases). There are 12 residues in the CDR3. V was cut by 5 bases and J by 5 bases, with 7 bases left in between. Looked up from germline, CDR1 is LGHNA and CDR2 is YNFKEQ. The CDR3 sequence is CASSGDRNTIYF. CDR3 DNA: TGTGCCAGCAGCGGGGACCGAAACACCATATATTTT.

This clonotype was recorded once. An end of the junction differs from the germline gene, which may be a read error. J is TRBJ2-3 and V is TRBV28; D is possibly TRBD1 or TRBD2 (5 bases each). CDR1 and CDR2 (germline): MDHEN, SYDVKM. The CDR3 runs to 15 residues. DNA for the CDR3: TGTGCCAGCAGCTCCTACGGGACGGGAACAGATATGCAGTATTTT. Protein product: CASSSYGTGTDMQYF.

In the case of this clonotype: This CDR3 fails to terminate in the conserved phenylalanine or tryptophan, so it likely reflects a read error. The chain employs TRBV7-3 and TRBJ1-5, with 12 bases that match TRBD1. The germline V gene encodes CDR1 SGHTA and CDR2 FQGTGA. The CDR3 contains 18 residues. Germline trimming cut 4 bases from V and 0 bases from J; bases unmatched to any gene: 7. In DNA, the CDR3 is TGTGCCAGCAGCTATGGGGACAGGGGGCTTAATAGCAATCAGCCCCAGCATCTT. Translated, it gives CASSYGDRGLNSNQPQHL.

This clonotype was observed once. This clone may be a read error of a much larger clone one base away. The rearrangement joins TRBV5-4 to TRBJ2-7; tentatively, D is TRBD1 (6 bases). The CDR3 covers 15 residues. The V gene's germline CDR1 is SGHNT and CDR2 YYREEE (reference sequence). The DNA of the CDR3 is TGTGCCAGCAGCCTAGGGGGACACTCCACGTACGATCAGTACTTC. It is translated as CASSLGGHSTYDQYF.

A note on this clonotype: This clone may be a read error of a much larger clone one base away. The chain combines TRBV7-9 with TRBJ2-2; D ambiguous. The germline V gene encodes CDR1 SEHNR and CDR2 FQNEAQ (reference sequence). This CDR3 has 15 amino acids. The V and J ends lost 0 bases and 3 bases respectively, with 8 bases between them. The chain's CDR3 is CASSLASHDTGELFF. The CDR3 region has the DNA TGTGCCAGCAGCTTAGCGTCGCACGACACCGGGGAGCTGTTTTTT.

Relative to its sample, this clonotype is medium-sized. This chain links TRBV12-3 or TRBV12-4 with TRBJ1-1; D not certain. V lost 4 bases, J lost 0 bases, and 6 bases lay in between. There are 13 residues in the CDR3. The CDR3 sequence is CASSSGLNTEAFF. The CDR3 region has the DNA TGTGCCAGCAGTTCGGGGTTGAACACTGAAGCTTTCTTT.

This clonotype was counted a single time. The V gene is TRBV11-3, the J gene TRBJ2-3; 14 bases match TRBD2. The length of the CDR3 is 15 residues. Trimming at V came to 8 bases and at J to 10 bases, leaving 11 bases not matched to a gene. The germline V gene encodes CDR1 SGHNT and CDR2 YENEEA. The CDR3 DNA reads TGTGCCAGCTTAGGGACTAGCGGGAGAGACGATGCGCAGTATTTT. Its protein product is CASLGTSGRDDAQYF. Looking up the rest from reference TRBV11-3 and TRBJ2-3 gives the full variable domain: EAGVVQSPRYKIIEKKQPVAFWCNPISGHNTLYWYLQNLGQGPELLIRYENEEAVDDSQLPKDRFSAERLKGVDSTLKIQPAELGDSAVYLCASLGTSGRDDAQYFGPGTRLTVL.

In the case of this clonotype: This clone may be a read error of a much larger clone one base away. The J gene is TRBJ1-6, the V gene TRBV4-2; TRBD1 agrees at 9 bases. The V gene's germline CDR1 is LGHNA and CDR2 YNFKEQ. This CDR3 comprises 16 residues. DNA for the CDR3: TGTGCCTGCAGCCAAGGGCCGGGACAGGGTAATTCACCCCTCCACTTT. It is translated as CACSQGPGQGNSPLHF.

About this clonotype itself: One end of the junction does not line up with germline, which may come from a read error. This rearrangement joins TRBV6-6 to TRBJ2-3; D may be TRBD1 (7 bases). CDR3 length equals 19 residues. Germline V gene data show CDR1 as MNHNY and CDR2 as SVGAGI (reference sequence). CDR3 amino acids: CANSYDRVPSVRVADTQYF. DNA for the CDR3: TGTGCCAACAGTTACGACAGGGTCCCTAGCGTGAGGGTGGCAGATACGCAGTATTTT.

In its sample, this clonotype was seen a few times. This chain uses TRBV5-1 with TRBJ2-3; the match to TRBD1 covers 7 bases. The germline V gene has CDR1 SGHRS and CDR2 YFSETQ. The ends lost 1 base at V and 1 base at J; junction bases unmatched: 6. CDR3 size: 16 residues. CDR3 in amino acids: CASSLNPTGGTDTQYF. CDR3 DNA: TGCGCCAGCAGCTTGAACCCTACAGGGGGCACAGATACGCAGTATTTT. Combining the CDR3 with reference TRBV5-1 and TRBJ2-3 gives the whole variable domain KAGVTQTPRYLIKTRGQQVTLSCSPISGHRSVSWYQQTPGQGLQFLFEYFSETQRNKGNFPGRFSGRQFSNSRSEMNVSTLELGDSALYLCASSLNPTGGTDTQYFGPGTRLTVL.

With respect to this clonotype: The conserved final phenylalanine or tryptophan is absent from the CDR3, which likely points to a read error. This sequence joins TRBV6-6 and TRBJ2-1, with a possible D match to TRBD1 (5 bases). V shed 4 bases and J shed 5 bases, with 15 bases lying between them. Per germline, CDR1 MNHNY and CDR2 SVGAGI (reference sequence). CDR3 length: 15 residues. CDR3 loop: CASSSLQGGDNEQFL. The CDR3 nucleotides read TGTGCCAGCAGTTCCCTCCAGGGTGGAGACAATGAGCAGTTCCTC.

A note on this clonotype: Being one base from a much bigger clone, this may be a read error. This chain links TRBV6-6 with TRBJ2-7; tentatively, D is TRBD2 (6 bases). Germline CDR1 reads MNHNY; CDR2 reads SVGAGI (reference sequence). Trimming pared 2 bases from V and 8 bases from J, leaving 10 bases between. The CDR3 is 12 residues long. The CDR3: CASSYGRLQQYF. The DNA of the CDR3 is TGTGCCAGCAGTTACGGGAGGCTCCAGCAGTACTTC.